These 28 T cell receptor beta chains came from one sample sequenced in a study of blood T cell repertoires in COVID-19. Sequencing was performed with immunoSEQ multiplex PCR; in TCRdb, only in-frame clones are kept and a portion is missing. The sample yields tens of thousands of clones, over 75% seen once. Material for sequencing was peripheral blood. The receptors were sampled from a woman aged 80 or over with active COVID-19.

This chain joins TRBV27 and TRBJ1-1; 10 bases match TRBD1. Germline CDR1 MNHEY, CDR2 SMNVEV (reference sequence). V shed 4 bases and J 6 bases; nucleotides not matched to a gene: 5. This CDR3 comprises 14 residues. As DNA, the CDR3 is TGTGCCAGCAGTTCGGGACAGGGGAGCGCTGAAGCTTTCTTT. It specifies CASSSGQGSAEAFF.

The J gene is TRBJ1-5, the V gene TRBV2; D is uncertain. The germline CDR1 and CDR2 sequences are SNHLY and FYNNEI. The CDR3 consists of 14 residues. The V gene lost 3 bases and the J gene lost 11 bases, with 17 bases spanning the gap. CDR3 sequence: CASSDGFEREAQHF. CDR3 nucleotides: TGTGCCAGCAGTGACGGTTTCGAGCGGGAAGCCCAGCATTTT. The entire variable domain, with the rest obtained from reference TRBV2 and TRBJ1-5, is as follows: EPEVTQTPSHQVTQMGQEVILRCVPISNHLYFYWYRQILGQKVEFLVSFYNNEISEKSEIFDDQFSVERPDGSNFTLKIRSTKLEDSAMYFCASSDGFEREAQHFGDGTRLSIL.

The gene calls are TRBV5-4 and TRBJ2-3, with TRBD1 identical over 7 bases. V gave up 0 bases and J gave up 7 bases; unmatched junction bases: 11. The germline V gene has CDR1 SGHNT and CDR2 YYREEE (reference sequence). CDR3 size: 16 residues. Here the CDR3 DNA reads TGTGCCAGCAGCTTGGCGCAGGGGGTGACTCTGAATACGCAGTATTTT. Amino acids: CASSLAQGVTLNTQYF.

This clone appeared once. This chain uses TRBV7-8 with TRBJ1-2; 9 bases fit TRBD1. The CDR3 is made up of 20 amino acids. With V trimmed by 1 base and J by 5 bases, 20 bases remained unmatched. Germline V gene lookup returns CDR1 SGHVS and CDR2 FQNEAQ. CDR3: CASSLGFPSRGQGFRYGYTF. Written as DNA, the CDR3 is TGTGCCAGCAGCTTAGGATTCCCCAGCCGGGGACAGGGCTTCCGTTATGGCTACACCTTC.

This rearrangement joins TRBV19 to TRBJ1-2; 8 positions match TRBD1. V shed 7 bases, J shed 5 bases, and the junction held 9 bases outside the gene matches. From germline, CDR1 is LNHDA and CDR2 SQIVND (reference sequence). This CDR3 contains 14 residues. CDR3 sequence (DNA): TGTGCCAGTACGACAGGGGCAGGAATGTATGGCTACACCTTC. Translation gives CASTTGAGMYGYTF.

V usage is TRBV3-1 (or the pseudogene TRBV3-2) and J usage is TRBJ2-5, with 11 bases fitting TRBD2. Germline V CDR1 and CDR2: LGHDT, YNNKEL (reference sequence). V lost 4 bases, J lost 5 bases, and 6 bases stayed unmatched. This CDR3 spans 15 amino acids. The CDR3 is CASSLLAGVKETQYF. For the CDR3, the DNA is TGTGCCAGCAGCCTACTAGCGGGAGTGAAGGAGACCCAGTACTTC.

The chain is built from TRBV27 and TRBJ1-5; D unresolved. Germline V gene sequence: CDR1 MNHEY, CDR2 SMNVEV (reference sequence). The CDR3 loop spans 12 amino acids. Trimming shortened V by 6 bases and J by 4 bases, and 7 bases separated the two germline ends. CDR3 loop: CASRAGNQPQHF. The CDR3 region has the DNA TGTGCCAGCAGGGCGGGGAATCAGCCCCAGCATTTT.

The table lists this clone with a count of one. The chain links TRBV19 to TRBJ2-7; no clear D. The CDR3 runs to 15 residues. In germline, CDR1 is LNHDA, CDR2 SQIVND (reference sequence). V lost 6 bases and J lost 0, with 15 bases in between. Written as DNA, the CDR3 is TGTGCCAGTAGGGTCAACAGTCTGGGCTCCTACGAGCAGTACGTC. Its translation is CASRVNSLGSYEQYV.

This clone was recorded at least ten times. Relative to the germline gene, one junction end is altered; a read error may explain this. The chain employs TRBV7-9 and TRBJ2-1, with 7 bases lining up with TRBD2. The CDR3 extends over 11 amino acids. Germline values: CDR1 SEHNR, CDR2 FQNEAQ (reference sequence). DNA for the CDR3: TGTGCCAGCAGCCTAGCGGAGGGGCAGTTCTTC. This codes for CASSLAEGQFF.

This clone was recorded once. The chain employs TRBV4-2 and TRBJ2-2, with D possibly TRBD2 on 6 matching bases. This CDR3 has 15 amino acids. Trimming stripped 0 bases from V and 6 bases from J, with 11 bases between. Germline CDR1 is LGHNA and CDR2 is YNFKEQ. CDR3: CASSQDGTRAGELFF. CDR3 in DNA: TGTGCCAGCAGCCAAGATGGGACTCGGGCCGGGGAGCTGTTTTTT.

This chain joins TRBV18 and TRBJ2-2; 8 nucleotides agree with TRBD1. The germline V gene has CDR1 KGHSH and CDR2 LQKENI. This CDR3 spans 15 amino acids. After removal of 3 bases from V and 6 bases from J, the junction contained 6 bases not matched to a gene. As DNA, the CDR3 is TGTGCCAGCTCACCCGGGACAGGAGCCGCCGGGGAGCTGTTTTTT. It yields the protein CASSPGTGAAGELFF. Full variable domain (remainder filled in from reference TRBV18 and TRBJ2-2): NAGVMQNPRHLVRRRGQEARLRCSPMKGHSHVYWYRQLPEEGLKFMVYLQKENIIDESGMPKERFSAEFPKEGPSILRIQQVVRGDSAAYFCASSPGTGAAGELFFGEGSRLTVL.

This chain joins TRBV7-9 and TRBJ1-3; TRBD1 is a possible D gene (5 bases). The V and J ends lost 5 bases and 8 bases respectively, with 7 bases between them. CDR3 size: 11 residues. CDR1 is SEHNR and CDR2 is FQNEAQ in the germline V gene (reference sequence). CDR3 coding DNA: TGTGCCAGCAGCCGGGGGGACACCATATATTTT. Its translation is CASSRGDTIYF.

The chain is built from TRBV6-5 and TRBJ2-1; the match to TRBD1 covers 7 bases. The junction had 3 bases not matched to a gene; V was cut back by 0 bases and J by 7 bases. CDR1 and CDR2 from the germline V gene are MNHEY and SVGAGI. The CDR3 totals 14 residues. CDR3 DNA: TGTGCCAGCAGTTACTCGAACAGGGGAAATGAGCAGTTCTTC. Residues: CASSYSNRGNEQFF.

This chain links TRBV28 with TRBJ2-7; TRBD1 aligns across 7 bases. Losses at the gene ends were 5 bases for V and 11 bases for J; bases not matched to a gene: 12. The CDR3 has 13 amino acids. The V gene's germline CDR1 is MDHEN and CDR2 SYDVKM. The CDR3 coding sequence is TGTGCCAGCAGTAACCCGGACAGGACTGAGGAGTACGTC. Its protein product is CASSNPDRTEEYV.

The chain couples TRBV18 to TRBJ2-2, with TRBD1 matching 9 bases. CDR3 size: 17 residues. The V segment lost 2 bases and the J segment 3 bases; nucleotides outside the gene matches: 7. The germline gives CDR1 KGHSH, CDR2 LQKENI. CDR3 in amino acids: CASSPLPTGGYTGELFF. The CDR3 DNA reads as TGTGCCAGCTCACCATTGCCAACAGGGGGCTACACCGGGGAGCTGTTTTTT.

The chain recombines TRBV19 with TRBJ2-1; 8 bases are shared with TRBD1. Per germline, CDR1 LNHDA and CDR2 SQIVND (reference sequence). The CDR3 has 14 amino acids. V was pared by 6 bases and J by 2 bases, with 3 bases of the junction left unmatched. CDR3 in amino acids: CASSPGQAYNEQFF. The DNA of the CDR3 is TGTGCCAGTAGCCCGGGACAGGCCTACAATGAGCAGTTCTTC.

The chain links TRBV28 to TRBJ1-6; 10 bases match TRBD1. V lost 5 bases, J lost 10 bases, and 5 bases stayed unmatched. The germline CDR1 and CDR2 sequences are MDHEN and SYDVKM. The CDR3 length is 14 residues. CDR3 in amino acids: CASSPDRGQSPLHF. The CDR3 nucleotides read TGTGCCAGCAGTCCCGACAGGGGGCAATCACCCCTCCACTTT.

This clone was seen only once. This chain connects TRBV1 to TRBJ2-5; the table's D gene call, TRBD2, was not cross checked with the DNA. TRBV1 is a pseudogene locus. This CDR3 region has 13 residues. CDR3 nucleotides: TGCACCAGCAGCCCGGGGCTAGCGGGACTCAAGTACTTC. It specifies CTSSPGLAGLKYF.

In nucleotides, the CDR3 is TGTGCCAGCGGGAGAGAAGCGGGACTCAACAATGAGCAGTTCTTC. Translation gives CASGREAGLNNEQFF. The gene calls are TRBV6-4 and TRBJ2-1; TRBD2 agrees at 7 bases. Germline CDR1 MRHNA, CDR2 SNTAGT. The CDR3 has 15 amino acids. Trimming cost V 8 bases and J 5 bases; bases outside gene matches: 12.

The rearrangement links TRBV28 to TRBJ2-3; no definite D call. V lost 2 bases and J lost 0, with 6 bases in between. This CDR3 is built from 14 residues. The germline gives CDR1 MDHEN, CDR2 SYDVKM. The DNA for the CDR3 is TGTGCCAGCAGTTTAGCGAGCAGCACAGATACGCAGTATTTT. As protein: CASSLASSTDTQYF.

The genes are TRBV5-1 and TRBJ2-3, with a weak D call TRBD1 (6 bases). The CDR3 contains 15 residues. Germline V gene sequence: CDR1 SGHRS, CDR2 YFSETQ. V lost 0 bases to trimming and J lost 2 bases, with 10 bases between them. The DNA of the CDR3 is TGCGCCAGCAGCTTGGACAGGGCGTTCACAGATACGCAGTATTTT. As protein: CASSLDRAFTDTQYF.

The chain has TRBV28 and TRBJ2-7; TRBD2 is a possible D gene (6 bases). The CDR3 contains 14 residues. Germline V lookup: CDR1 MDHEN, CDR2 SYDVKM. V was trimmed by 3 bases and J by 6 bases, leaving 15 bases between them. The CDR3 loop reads CASSFGGMAAEQYF. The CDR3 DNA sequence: TGTGCCAGCAGTTTTGGGGGGATGGCTGCCGAGCAGTACTTC. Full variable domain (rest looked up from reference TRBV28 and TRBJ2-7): DVKVTQSSRYLVKRTGEKVFLECVQDMDHENMFWYRQDPGLGLRLIYFSYDVKMKEKGDIPEGYSVSREKKERFSLILESASTNQTSMYLCASSFGGMAAEQYFGPGTRLTVT.

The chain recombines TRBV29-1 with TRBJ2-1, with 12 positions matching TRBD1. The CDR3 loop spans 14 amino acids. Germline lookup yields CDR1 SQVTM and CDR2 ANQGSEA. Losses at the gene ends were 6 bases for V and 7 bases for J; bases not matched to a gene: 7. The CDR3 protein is CSVGGQGAWNEQFF. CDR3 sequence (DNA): TGCAGCGTGGGGGGACAGGGGGCGTGGAATGAGCAGTTCTTC.

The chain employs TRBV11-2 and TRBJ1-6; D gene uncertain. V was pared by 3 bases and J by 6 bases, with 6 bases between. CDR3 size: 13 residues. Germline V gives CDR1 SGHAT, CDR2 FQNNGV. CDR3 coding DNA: TGTGCCAGCAGCTTTACATCTAATTCACCCCTCCACTTT. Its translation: CASSFTSNSPLHF.

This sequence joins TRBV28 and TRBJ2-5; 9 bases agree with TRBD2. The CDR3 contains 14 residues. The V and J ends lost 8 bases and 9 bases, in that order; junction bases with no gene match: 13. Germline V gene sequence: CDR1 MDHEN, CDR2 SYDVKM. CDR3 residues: CASGGEREARPQYF. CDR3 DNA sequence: TGTGCCAGCGGGGGGGAGCGGGAGGCCCGCCCCCAGTACTTC.

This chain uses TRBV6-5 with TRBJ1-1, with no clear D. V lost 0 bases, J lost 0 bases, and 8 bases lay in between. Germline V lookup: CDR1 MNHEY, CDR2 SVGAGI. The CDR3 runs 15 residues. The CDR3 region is CASSYSWQMNTEAFF. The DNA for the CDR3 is TGTGCCAGCAGTTACTCTTGGCAGATGAACACTGAAGCTTTCTTT.

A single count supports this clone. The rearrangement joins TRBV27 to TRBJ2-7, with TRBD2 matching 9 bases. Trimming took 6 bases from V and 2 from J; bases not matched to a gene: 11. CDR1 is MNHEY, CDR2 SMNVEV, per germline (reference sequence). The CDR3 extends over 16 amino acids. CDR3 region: CASSPRSLAGAYEQYF. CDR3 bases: TGTGCCAGCAGCCCTAGGTCGTTAGCGGGAGCCTACGAGCAGTACTTC.

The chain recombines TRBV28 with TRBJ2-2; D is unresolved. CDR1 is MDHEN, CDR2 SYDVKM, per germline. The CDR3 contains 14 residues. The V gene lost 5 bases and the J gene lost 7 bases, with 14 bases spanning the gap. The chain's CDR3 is CASSLLESVGELFF. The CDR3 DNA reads TGTGCCAGCAGTCTCCTAGAAAGCGTCGGGGAGCTGTTTTTT.